This T cell receptor (beta chain) derives from a study of CD8+CD57+ T cells in acquired aplastic anemia (dated by TCRdb to the late 2010s). About the full investigation: DNA extracted from sorted CD4+ and CD8+ cells had a mean of approximately 3 ug, with a range of roughly 0.2 to 30 ug. CD8+CD57+ expansion was defined as a frequency above the mean frequency observed in healthy subjects.

The CDR3 covers 13 residues, taking in both the cysteine and the phenylalanine. The retained sequence is limited to the CDR3, 39 bases, with the frame set at the first base. CDR1 and CDR2, looked up from the germline V gene, are MGHDK and SYGVNS. V loses 8 bases of germline sequence and J loses 3 bases, and the interval between the two ends is 10 bases. Flow cytometry had shown CD8+CD57+ cell expansion in the patients selected for sequencing. Every patient had a diagnosis of severe acquired aplastic anemia based on International Study of Aplastic Anemia and Agranulocytosis and Camitta criteria. No patient had received any therapy when blood was sampled. In this study, sorted CD4+ and CD8+ T cells from the blood of healthy subjects and of severe aplastic anemia patients had their TCR repertoires deep-sequenced. Patients were enrolled in the USA under clinicaltrials.gov protocols 00001620, 01623167, 00001397, 00071045, 00081523 and 00961064. Ficoll-Paque density gradient centrifugation was used to isolate peripheral blood mononuclear cells. Before DNA extraction, CD4+ and CD8+ T cells were sorted with FACS or magnetic beads.

This clonotype was counted at least ten times. This receptor's antigen is unknown. Per-base qualities were not stored, and no clone one base away is much larger. The paper's findings and limits, for the study overall: Twenty-nine CD8+ CDR3 sequences were found to be shared between patients and controls, but these sequences appeared to be highly expressed in patients and within the immunodominant clones of the patients. No significant difference in CD8+ Simpson's diversity was found between patients and healthy controls (P=0.060).

Profiling of TCR beta VDJ combinations and CDR3 sequences used genomic DNA as the template. TCR repertoire sequencing was run on an Illumina HiSeq 2000. The study's processing was this. TRBV/TRBJ rearrangement plots, CDR3 size and DJ length profiles, and Simpson's diversity index were used to evaluate the repertoires. Whichever DNA sequence was most abundant in the deep sequencing data was defined as the immunodominant clone. CDR3 amino acid sequences were screened for sharing across subjects and were compared with published repertoires and the VDJdb database. Using fastp trimming at Q25 and MiXCR clonotype assembly, TCRdb reanalyzed the public sequencing data and kept in-frame beta chains. CDR3 protein sequences are deduplicated, and each keeps its most common genes and DNA. TCRdb assigned the V and J calls; the authors' analysis was not used. Counted in this sample were more than 200,000 distinct CDR3 sequences; roughly 45% of them appeared once. In total, the top ten clones hold nearly 20% of the sample.

The source of this sequence is a human donor with aplastic anemia. Material for sequencing was sorted CD4+, CD8+, or CD8+CD57+ T cells (not recorded which) from PBMCs. The chain links TRBV25-1 with TRBJ1-4; the D gene cannot be named for sure. The bases read TGTGCCAGCCAAGACCCGGCTAATGAAAAACTGTTTTTT. Its protein product is CASQDPANEKLFF.